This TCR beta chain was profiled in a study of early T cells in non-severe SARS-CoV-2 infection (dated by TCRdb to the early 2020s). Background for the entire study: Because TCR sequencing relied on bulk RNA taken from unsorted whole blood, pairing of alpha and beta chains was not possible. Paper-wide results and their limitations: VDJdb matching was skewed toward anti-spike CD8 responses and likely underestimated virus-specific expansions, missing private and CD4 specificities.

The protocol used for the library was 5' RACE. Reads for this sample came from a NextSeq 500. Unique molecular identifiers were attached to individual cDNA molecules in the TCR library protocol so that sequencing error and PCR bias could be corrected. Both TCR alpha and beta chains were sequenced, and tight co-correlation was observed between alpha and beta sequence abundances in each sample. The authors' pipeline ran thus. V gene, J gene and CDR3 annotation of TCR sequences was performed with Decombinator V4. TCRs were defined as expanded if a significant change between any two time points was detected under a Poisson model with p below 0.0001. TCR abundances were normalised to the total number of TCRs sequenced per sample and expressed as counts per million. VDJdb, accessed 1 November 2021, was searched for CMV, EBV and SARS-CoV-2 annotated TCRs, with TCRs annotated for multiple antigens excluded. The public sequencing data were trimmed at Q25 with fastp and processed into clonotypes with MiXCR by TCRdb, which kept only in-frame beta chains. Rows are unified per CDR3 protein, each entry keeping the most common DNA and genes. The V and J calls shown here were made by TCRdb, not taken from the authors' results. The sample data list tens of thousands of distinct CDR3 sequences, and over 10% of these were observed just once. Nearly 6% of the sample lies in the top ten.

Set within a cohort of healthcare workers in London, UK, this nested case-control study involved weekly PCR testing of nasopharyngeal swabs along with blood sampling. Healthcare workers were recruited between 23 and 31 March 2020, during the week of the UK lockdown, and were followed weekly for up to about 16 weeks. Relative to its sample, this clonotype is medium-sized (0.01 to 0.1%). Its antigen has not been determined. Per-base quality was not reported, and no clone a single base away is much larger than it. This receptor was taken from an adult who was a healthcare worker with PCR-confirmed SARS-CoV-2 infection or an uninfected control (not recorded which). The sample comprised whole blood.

At the DNA level, the sequence is TGTGCCAGCAGTCCGACCGCTAGCTCCTACGAGCAGTACTTC. This is translated as CASSPTASSYEQYF. This chain joins TRBV6-6 to TRBJ2-7, with the D gene too uncertain to name. The CDR3 goes from the cysteine to the phenylalanine over 14 residues. Left in the record is the CDR3 DNA by itself, 42 bases read in frame from the first base. CDR1 MNHNY and CDR2 SVGAGI are derived from the germline V gene (reference sequence). Between the V and J ends, shortened by 5 bases and 0 bases respectively, the junction contains 11 bases.